This record looks at one T cell receptor beta chain sequence and its context. Its antigen is still unknown. The data stem from a study of blood T cell dynamics during melanoma immunotherapy. Whole-study findings and limits: The study could not tell melanoma-specific clones from general immune activation. PBMC repertoires of eventual disease-control patients split at W3 into clonality or diversity gains.

There are 14 residues in the CDR3. Between the trimmed V and J ends, which lost 6 bases and 1 base, there was a span of 12 bases. CDR1 is MNHEY, CDR2 SVGAGI, per germline. Noted time point: pre-treatment baseline. Samples come from before therapy and from week 3 after the first blockade cycle. Sequenced by immunoSEQ multiplex PCR; TCRdb stores in-frame clones only, minus some. The repertoire includes about 8,500 clones, over 65% of them detected once, and 1% to 1.5% sits in the top ten. The chain uses TRBV6-5 and TRBJ1-2, with D hard to call. The material was blood, obtained from a patient treated with checkpoint blockade. The TCR originated in a human donor with melanoma. The CDR3 nucleotides read TGTGCCAGCAGCTCCCGGACGGATAACTATGGCTACACCTTC. This encodes CASSSRTDNYGYTF.